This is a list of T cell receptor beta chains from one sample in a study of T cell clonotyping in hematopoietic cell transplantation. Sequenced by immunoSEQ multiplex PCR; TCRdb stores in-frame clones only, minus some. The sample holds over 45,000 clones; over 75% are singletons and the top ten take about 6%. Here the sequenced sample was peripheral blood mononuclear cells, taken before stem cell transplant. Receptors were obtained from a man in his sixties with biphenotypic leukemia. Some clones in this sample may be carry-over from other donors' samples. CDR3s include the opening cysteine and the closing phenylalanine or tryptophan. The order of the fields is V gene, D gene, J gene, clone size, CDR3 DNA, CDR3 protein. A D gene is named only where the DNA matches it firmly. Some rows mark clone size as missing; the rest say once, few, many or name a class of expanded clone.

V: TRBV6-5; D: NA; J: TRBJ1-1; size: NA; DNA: TGTGCCAGCAGTTACTCGTTTTCACTGAACACTGAAGCTTTCTTT; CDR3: CASSYSFSLNTEAFF
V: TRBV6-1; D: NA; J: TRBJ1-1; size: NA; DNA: TGTGCCAGCAGGGTCGGGCTCACTGAAGCTTTCTTT; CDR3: CASRVGLTEAFF
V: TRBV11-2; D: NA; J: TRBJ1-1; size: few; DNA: TGTGCCAGCAGCTTAGAGTTCCGAGTTAAGAACACTGAAGCTTTCTTT; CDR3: CASSLEFRVKNTEAFF
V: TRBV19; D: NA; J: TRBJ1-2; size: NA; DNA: TGTGCCAGTAGTACGGGCTACCAGGCTCTAAACTATGGCTACACCTTC; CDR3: CASSTGYQALNYGYTF
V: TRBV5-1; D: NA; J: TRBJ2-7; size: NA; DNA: TGCGCCAGCAGCTTGGAGAGGGGCTACGAGCAGTACTTC; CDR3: CASSLERGYEQYF
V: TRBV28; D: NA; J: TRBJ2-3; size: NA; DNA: TGTGCCAGCAGTTTAGTGTCAGAGGGGTGGACAGATACGCAGTATTTT; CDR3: CASSLVSEGWTDTQYF
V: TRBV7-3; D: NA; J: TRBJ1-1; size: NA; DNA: TGTGCCAGCAGCTTGATCCGAAACACTGAAGCTTTCTTT; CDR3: CASSLIRNTEAFF
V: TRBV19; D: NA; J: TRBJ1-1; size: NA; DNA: TGTGCCAGTACCTCCCGGGGGGGGAACACTGAAGCTTTCTTT; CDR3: CASTSRGGNTEAFF
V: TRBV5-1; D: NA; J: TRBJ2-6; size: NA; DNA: TGCGCCAGCAGCCTCCGACAGGTTGGGGCCAACGTCCTGACTTTC; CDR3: CASSLRQVGANVLTF
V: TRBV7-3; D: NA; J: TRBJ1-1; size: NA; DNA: TGTGCCAGCAGCTTACAGGGGAACACTGAAGCTTTCTTT; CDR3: CASSLQGNTEAFF
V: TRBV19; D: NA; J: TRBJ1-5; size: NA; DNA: TGTGCCAGCACTACTACGGGAGCTAGCAATCAGCCCCAGCATTTT; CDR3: CASTTTGASNQPQHF
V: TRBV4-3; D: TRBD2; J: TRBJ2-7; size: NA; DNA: TGCGCCAGCAGCCAAGATATCCCCAGCGGGAGCGGCAACGAGCAGTACTTC; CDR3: CASSQDIPSGSGNEQYF
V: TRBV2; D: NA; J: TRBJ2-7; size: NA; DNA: TGTGCCAGCAGCGAGCTAGGGGCCTACGAGCAGTACTTC; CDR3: CASSELGAYEQYF
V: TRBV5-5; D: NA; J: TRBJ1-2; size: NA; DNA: TGTGCCAGCGAGGAGAGTGCTAACTATGGCTACACCTTC; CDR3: CASEESANYGYTF
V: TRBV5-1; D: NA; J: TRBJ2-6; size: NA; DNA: TGCGCCAGCAGGAGTGCACTATCTGGGGCCAACGTCCTGACTTTC; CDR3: CASRSALSGANVLTF
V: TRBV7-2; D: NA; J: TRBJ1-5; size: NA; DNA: TGTGCCAGCAGCTTGGACAGCAATCAGCCCCAGCATTTT; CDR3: CASSLDSNQPQHF